The entry below describes one T cell receptor beta chain. Russia was home to the donors, healthy Caucasian individuals aged roughly 6 to 100. Each individual donor underwent a draw of ten milliliters of peripheral blood. CDR3 length: 17 amino acids. V shed 4 bases, J shed 0 bases, and the junction held 7 bases outside the gene matches. In germline, CDR1 is SGDLS, CDR2 YYNGEE. The data are from a study of blood T cells in healthy people across ages. A second PCR, run for about 6 to 11 cycles, used a sample-barcoded 5' primer plus a J-beta primer mix. Individual samples furnished no less than 3 million CDR3-containing paired-end reads apiece. TCRdb re-called the 5' RACE reads through MiXCR, storing one row per CDR3 protein. The data show 1.5 million to 2 million distinct CDR3 sequences, with less than 50% seen just once and 2.1% held by the top ten.

The chain has TRBV9 and TRBJ1-6; 7 bases fit TRBD1. The receptor comes from a middle-aged woman in good health. The sample comprised blood. CDR3 protein: CASSQDRSSSYNSPLHF. The DNA for the CDR3 is TGTGCCAGCAGCCAGGACAGGTCGAGCTCCTATAATTCACCCCTCCACTTT.